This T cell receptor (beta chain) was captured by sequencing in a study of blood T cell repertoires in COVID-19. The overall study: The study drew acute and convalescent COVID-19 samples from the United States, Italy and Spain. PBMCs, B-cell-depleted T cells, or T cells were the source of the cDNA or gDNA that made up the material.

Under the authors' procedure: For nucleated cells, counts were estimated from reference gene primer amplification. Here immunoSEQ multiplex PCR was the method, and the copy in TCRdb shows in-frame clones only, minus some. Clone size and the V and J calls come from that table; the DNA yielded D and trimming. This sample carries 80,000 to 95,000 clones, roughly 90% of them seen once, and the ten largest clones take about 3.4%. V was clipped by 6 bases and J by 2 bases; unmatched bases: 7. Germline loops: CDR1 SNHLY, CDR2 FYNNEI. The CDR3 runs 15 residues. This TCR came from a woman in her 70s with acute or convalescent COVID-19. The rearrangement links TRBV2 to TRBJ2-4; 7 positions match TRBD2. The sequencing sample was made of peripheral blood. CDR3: CASSPREGTKNIQYF. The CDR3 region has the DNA TGTGCCAGCAGCCCCAGGGAGGGAACCAAAAACATTCAGTACTTC.